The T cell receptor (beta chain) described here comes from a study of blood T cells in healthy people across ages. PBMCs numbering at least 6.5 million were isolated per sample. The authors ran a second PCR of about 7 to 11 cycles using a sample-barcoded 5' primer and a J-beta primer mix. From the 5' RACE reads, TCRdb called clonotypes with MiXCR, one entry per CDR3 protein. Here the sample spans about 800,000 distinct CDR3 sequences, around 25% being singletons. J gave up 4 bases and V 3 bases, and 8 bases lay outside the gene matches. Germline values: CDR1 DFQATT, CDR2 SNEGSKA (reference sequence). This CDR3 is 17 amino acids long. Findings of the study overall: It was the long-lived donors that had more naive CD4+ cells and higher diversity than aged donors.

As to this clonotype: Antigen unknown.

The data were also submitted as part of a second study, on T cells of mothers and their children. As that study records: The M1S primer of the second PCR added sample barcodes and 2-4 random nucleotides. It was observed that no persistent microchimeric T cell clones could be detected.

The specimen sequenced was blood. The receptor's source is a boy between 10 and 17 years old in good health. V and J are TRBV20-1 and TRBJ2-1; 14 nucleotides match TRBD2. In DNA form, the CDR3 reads TGCAGTGCTAGGACTAGCGGGAGGGCCTATCGGTACAATGAGCAGTTCTTC. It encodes CSARTSGRAYRYNEQFF.